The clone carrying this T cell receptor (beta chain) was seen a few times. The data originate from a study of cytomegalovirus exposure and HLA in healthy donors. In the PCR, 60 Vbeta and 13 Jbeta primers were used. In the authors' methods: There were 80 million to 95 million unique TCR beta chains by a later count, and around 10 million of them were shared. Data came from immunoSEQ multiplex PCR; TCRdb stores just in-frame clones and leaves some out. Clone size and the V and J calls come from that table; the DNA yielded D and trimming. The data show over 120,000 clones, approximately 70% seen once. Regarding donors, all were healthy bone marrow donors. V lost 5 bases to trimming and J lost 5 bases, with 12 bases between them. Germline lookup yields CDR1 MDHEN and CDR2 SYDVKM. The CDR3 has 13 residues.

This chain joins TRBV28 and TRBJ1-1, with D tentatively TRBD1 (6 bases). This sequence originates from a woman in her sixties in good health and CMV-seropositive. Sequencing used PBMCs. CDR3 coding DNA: TGTGCCAGCAGTACAGGGCTAAGAACTGAAGCTTTCTTT. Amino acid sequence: CASSTGLRTEAFF.